This T cell receptor beta chain was observed in a study of CD8 T cells in Susac syndrome. The CD8+ and CD4+ T cells were negatively isolated, with the TEMRA cells enriched by FACS. Per the germline V gene, CDR1 is SGHRS and CDR2 is YFSETQ. The CDR3 totals 17 residues. The V end was cut by 3 bases, the J end by 1 base, with 18 bases between. Reverse transcription of about 0.45 to 1 ug RNA was carried out with random hexamers. TCRdb re-analysed the immunoSEQ multiplex PCR reads in MiXCR, keeping a single row per CDR3 protein. In the table there are tens of thousands of distinct CDR3 sequences, approximately 96% of which are singletons.

The sequence came from a human donor with Susac syndrome. This chain links TRBV5-1 with TRBJ2-3, with D unresolved. Sequencing used CD8+ T cells from PBMCs. In DNA, the CDR3 is TGCGCCAGCAGCTCGGCCCTCGGGTTTGGAGGCACAGATACGCAGTATTTT. It encodes CASSSALGFGGTDTQYF.